This passage covers 9 T cell receptor beta chains from one sample sequenced in a study of T-cell memory formation after mild COVID-19. TCRdb called the 5' RACE reads again in MiXCR, with one record for every CDR3 protein. The sample carries about 430,000 distinct CDR3 sequences, about 24% recorded once. The material sequenced was PBMCs or a T cell subset sorted from them (not recorded which). Every receptor here comes from an adult woman who had mild COVID-19 (a few samples of this study predate the infection). Cell type and time point are not known.

This clonotype was seen more than once but under ten times. The chain has TRBV27 and TRBJ2-5; 8 nucleotides match TRBD2. The germline V gene encodes CDR1 MNHEY and CDR2 SMNVEV (reference sequence). Trimming took 0 bases from V and 6 from J; bases not matched to a gene: 3. The CDR3 extends over 14 amino acids. This chain's CDR3 is CASSLSSGSKTQYF. CDR3 bases: TGTGCCAGCAGTTTATCGAGCGGGAGCAAGACCCAGTACTTC.

There are a few counts of this clonotype. The chain carries TRBV27 and TRBJ2-5; TRBD1 aligns across 11 bases. V lost 6 bases and J lost 4; bases outside the gene matches: 10. CDR1 and CDR2 (germline): MNHEY, SMNVEV (reference sequence). The CDR3 runs 16 residues. Here the CDR3 reads CASRSAPGTGGETQYF. In nucleotides, the CDR3 is TGTGCCAGCAGGAGCGCCCCCGGGACAGGGGGAGAGACCCAGTACTTC.

The chain's CDR3 is CASSYLEGLSYTRQYF. The DNA for the CDR3 is TGTGCCAGCAGTTACTTGGAAGGACTATCCTATACGAGGCAGTACTTC. The chain has TRBV6-2 or TRBV6-3 and TRBJ2-7; D may be TRBD2 (6 bases). This CDR3 region has 16 residues. V shed 1 base and J shed 9 bases, with 22 bases lying between them. Per germline, CDR1 MNHEY and CDR2 SVGEGT.

This clonotype has more than one count but fewer than ten. The chain links TRBV12-3 or TRBV12-4 to TRBJ1-1; D not certain. The V end was cut by 5 bases, the J end by 11 bases, with 18 bases between. CDR3 length equals 13 residues. The CDR3 sequence: CASSAGSLPRAFF. In DNA, the CDR3 is TGTGCCAGCAGTGCCGGCTCCCTCCCTCGGGCTTTCTTT.

The chain couples TRBV7-9 to TRBJ2-7; D possibly corresponds to TRBD2 (6 bases). CDR1 and CDR2 (germline): SEHNR, FQNEAQ (reference sequence). V was shortened by 6 bases and J by 0 bases, with 12 bases between the two germline ends. This CDR3 is 14 amino acids long. CDR3 coding DNA: TGTGCCAGCAGTGCGGACGGGAGCTCCTACGAGCAGTACTTC. Translation gives CASSADGSSYEQYF.

The genes are TRBV3-1 and TRBJ2-3; 11 nucleotides match TRBD2. After removal of 3 bases from V and 6 bases from J, the junction contained 8 bases not matched to a gene. This CDR3 region has 16 residues. CDR1 is LGHDT and CDR2 is YNNKEL in the germline V gene (reference sequence). This CDR3 is CASSQVSGGAVDTQYF. The CDR3 nucleotides read TGTGCCAGCAGCCAGGTTAGCGGGGGGGCCGTTGATACGCAGTATTTT.

This clonotype was observed a handful of times. The chain is built from TRBV19 and TRBJ1-1, with D possibly matching TRBD1 (6 bases). Germline V gene lookup returns CDR1 LNHDA and CDR2 SQIVND (reference sequence). V gave up 7 bases and J gave up 4 bases, with 10 bases separating them. The CDR3 covers 12 residues. CDR3 in DNA: TGTGCCAGTATCCAGGGGTTCACTGAAGCTTTCTTT. Encoded protein: CASIQGFTEAFF. The whole variable domain, remainder taken from reference TRBV19 and TRBJ1-1, is DGGITQSPKYLFRKEGQNVTLSCEQNLNHDAMYWYRQDPGQGLRLIYYSQIVNDFQKGDIAEGYSVSREKKESFPLTVTSAQKNPTAFYLCASIQGFTEAFFGQGTRLTVV.

Only a few counts were recorded for this clonotype. The V gene is TRBV12-3 or TRBV12-4, the J gene TRBJ2-2; TRBD1 or TRBD2 may be the D gene (7 bases each). This CDR3 spans 15 amino acids. V shed 7 bases and J shed 1 base, with 13 bases lying between them. This CDR3 reads CASNLRGGNTGELFF. The CDR3 nucleotides are TGTGCCAGCAACCTCAGGGGGGGGAACACCGGGGAGCTGTTTTTT.

This clonotype appeared many times. The chain couples TRBV7-8 to TRBJ2-2, with D maybe TRBD1 (6 bases). Per germline, CDR1 SGHVS and CDR2 FQNEAQ. This CDR3 contains 15 residues. The V gene lost 4 bases and the J gene lost 2 bases, with 11 bases spanning the gap. CDR3 protein: CASSYQDRNTGELFF. The CDR3, as DNA: TGTGCCAGCAGCTACCAGGACAGAAACACCGGGGAGCTGTTTTTT.